Listed below are T cell receptor beta chains from one sample, sequenced in a study of CD8+CD57+ T cells in acquired aplastic anemia. TCRdb re-derived calls from the reads in MiXCR, one entry per CDR3 protein. The sample contains more than 150,000 distinct CDR3 sequences, less than 50% of which appear only once. Sequenced input: sorted CD4+, CD8+, or CD8+CD57+ T cells (not recorded which) from PBMCs. The receptors come from a human donor with aplastic anemia. The CDR3 runs from the conserved cysteine through the conserved F or W. Fields, in order: D gene, J gene, clone size, V gene, CDR3 protein, CDR3 DNA. The D gene is left open where the match is weak. Clone size is given for some rows only: seen once, a few or many times, or a class if the clone is expanded.

NA TRBJ2-3 few TRBV10-3 CAISPGRLDTDTQYF TGTGCCATCAGTCCGGGTAGGCTCGACACAGATACGCAGTATTTT
NA TRBJ1-2 many TRBV12-3/TRBV12-4 CASSLTANYGYTF TGTGCCAGCAGTTTAACAGCTAACTATGGCTACACCTTC
NA TRBJ2-1 many TRBV9 CASSVTPARGEEQFF TGTGCCAGCAGCGTAACGCCCGCCCGCGGGGAGGAGCAGTTCTTC
NA TRBJ2-7 few TRBV2 CARSEASGSYEQYF TGTGCCAGGAGTGAAGCATCGGGATCCTACGAGCAGTACTTC
TRBD1 TRBJ2-7 few TRBV3-1 CASSQHTGGRPYEQYF TGTGCCAGCAGCCAGCATACAGGGGGACGTCCCTACGAGCAGTACTTC
TRBD1 TRBJ2-3 NA TRBV7-3 CASSLWGPGQGKDTQYF TGTGCCAGCAGCTTATGGGGACCGGGACAGGGTAAAGATACGCAGTATTTT
NA TRBJ2-6 once TRBV18 CASSPQVRVSGANVLTF TGTGCCAGCTCACCACAGGTGAGAGTTTCTGGGGCCAACGTCCTGACTTTC
TRBD1 TRBJ1-2 many TRBV7-3 CASSLTGDSQYGYTF TGTGCCAGCAGCTTAACCGGGGACAGTCAGTATGGCTACACCTTC
TRBD1 TRBJ2-7 NA TRBV4-2 CASSLPGQGFYEQYF TGTGCCAGCAGCCTACCGGGACAGGGTTTCTACGAGCAGTACTTC
NA TRBJ1-4 few TRBV28 CASSFRGEKLFF TGTGCCAGCAGTTTTCGTGGCGAAAAACTGTTTTTT
NA TRBJ2-1 NA TRBV10-3 CATSSSYNEQFF TGTGCCACCAGTAGCTCCTACAATGAGCAGTTCTTC
NA TRBJ1-4 few TRBV2 CASSAWDVGEKLFF TGTGCCAGCAGTGCCTGGGATGTTGGTGAAAAACTGTTTTTT
NA TRBJ2-7 many TRBV11-2 CASSLVGRGELEQYF TGTGCCAGCAGCTTAGTGGGCAGGGGTGAGCTCGAGCAGTACTTC
TRBD2 TRBJ2-7 NA TRBV5-1 CASSQLAGEGYEQYF TGCGCCAGCAGCCAACTAGCGGGAGAAGGCTACGAGCAGTACTTC
TRBD1 TRBJ1-1 NA TRBV24-1 CATSDQTGANTEAFF TGTGCCACCAGTGACCAGACAGGGGCGAACACTGAAGCTTTCTTT
NA TRBJ1-2 NA TRBV19 CASSEDRTGGYTF TGTGCCAGTAGTGAGGACAGAACTGGGGGCTACACCTTC
NA TRBJ1-2 NA TRBV2 CASETVQGGYTF TGTGCCAGTGAGACGGTCCAGGGGGGCTACACCTTC
NA TRBJ2-5 few TRBV19 CASSMPPGQGETQYF TGTGCCAGTAGTATGCCGCCGGGGCAGGGGGAGACCCAGTACTTC
NA TRBJ2-3 many TRBV7-9 CASKKGEDTQYF TGTGCCAGCAAAAAGGGGGAGGATACGCAGTATTTT
NA TRBJ1-5 NA TRBV29-1 CSATGIGQPQHF TGCAGCGCGACAGGTATCGGTCAGCCCCAGCATTTT
TRBD2 TRBJ2-7 few TRBV10-3 CAISGREGYEQYF TGTGCCATCAGTGGGCGGGAGGGCTACGAGCAGTACTTC
NA TRBJ1-5 many TRBV6-1 CASGRNQPQHF TGTGCCAGCGGACGTAATCAGCCCCAGCATTTT
TRBD2 TRBJ2-7 many TRBV6-1 CASSPSGYEQYF TGTGCCAGCAGTCCTAGCGGCTACGAGCAGTACTTC
TRBD2 TRBJ2-7 many TRBV6-1 CASRIAGGLYEQYF TGTGCCAGCAGGATAGCGGGGGGCCTCTACGAGCAGTACTTC
NA TRBJ2-1 once TRBV6-2/TRBV6-3 CASRRGPASYNEQFF TGTGCCAGCAGGAGAGGCCCGGCCTCCTACAATGAGCAGTTCTTC
NA TRBJ2-1 NA TRBV11-2 CASSSPRRGGNEQFF TGTGCCAGCAGCTCACCTAGACGGGGTGGCAATGAGCAGTTCTTC
TRBD2 TRBJ2-1 NA TRBV20-1 CSAAGTSGVYNEQFF TGCAGTGCAGCGGGGACTAGCGGGGTCTACAATGAGCAGTTCTTC
TRBD2 TRBJ2-7 NA TRBV7-3 CASSELAGVRYEQYF TGTGCCAGCAGCGAACTAGCGGGAGTTCGGTACGAGCAGTACTTC
NA TRBJ2-7 NA TRBV7-9 CASSPSRVYREQYF TGTGCCAGCAGTCCTTCCCGAGTCTACAGAGAGCAGTACTTC
NA TRBJ1-5 NA TRBV20-1 CSAPDGNQPQHF TGCAGTGCCCCTGACGGCAATCAGCCCCAGCATTTT
NA TRBJ1-1 many TRBV11-3 CASSLAYRSEAFF TGTGCCAGCAGCTTAGCGTACAGGAGTGAAGCTTTCTTT
NA TRBJ1-1 NA TRBV11-1 CASSLALPTGINTEAFF TGTGCCAGCAGCTTAGCGCTCCCGACAGGAATCAACACTGAAGCTTTCTTT
NA TRBJ1-3 many TRBV7-6 CASSPDSTGNTIYF TGTGCCAGCAGTCCTGACTCAACTGGAAACACCATATATTTT
NA TRBJ2-3 many TRBV7-8 CASSPQFSTDTQYF TGTGCCAGCAGCCCTCAGTTTAGTACAGATACGCAGTATTTT
NA TRBJ1-3 many TRBV7-9 CASSLGQNSGNTIYF TGTGCCAGCAGCTTAGGACAAAACTCTGGAAACACCATATATTTT
NA TRBJ2-5 few TRBV20-1 CSGVGGRETQYF TGCAGTGGAGTGGGAGGACGAGAGACCCAGTACTTC
NA TRBJ2-7 NA TRBV11-2 CASSLEGRAIPPIYEQYF TGTGCCAGCAGCTTAGAGGGCAGGGCCATTCCCCCTATCTACGAGCAGTACTTC
NA TRBJ1-5 many TRBV5-1 CASSADGETNQPQHF TGCGCCAGCAGCGCGGACGGTGAAACGAATCAGCCCCAGCATTTT
NA TRBJ1-5 few TRBV24-1 CATSDGQGAGNQPQHF TGTGCCACCAGTGATGGGCAGGGAGCGGGCAATCAGCCCCAGCATTTT
NA TRBJ1-1 NA TRBV5-1 CASSQGQTMGNTEAFF TGCGCCAGCAGCCAAGGACAGACGATGGGGAACACTGAAGCTTTCTTT
TRBD2 TRBJ2-1 NA TRBV24-1 CATSVSGGPGNEQFF TGTGCCACCAGTGTGTCGGGAGGGCCGGGAAATGAGCAGTTCTTC
TRBD1 TRBJ2-7 NA TRBV29-1 CSVDPGQGPPYEQYF TGCAGCGTCGACCCGGGACAGGGACCCCCCTACGAGCAGTACTTC
TRBD2 TRBJ2-3 NA TRBV20-1 CSAGGTIPTDTQYF TGCAGTGCTGGGGGGACTATACCCACAGATACGCAGTATTTT
TRBD2 TRBJ2-5 few TRBV3-1 CASSQEGRGGETQYF TGTGCCAGCAGCCAAGAAGGCCGGGGGGGGGAGACCCAGTACTTC
TRBD1 TRBJ2-3 many TRBV5-4 CASTLQGSKDTQYF TGTGCCAGCACCCTACAGGGGTCGAAAGATACGCAGTATTTT
NA TRBJ1-2 NA TRBV29-1 CSVAGGPYGYTF TGCAGCGTTGCTGGGGGTCCCTATGGCTACACCTTC
TRBD1 TRBJ1-2 NA TRBV15 CATSRDAGGHYGYTF TGTGCCACCAGCAGAGATGCAGGGGGGCACTATGGCTACACCTTC
NA TRBJ1-4 NA TRBV19 CASSRRGEKLFF TGTGCCAGTAGTCGCCGGGGGGAAAAACTGTTTTTT
NA TRBJ1-5 many TRBV19 CASTDQVYQPQHF TGTGCCAGTACCGATCAAGTTTATCAGCCCCAGCATTTT
TRBD1 TRBJ1-2 few TRBV7-9 CASSSSDRDSGYTF TGTGCCAGCAGCAGTTCCGACAGGGACTCTGGCTACACCTTC
NA TRBJ1-1 NA TRBV14 CASSQETGWNTEAFF TGTGCCAGCAGCCAAGAGACAGGATGGAACACTGAAGCTTTCTTT